The rows below give T cell receptor beta chains drawn from one sample of a study of spatial heterogeneity in lung cancer. TCRdb reanalysed the 5' RACE reads using MiXCR and keeps one entry per CDR3 protein. The sample contains about 15,000 distinct CDR3 sequences, under 8% of which appear only once. Sequenced material: lung tumor tissue, taken at surgery. The receptors derive from a male donor with early-stage non-small cell lung cancer. Each CDR3 is given with its conserved first and last residue. A D gene is named only where the DNA matches it firmly. Expanded clones get a size class; other rows say once, few or many, or leave the size out.

V gene	D gene	clone size	CDR3 length	J gene	CDR3 protein	CDR3 DNA
TRBV7-9	TRBD2	many	15	TRBJ2-3	CASSRLAGETDTQYF	TGTGCCAGCAGTCGACTAGCGGGAGAGACAGATACGCAGTATTTT
TRBV29-1	TRBD1	large	17	TRBJ2-2	CSVPNRDRGLNTGELFF	TGCAGCGTTCCAAACCGGGACAGGGGGCTCAACACCGGGGAGCTGTTTTTT
TRBV20-1	-	many	14	TRBJ1-3	CSAREPSSGNTIYF	TGCAGTGCTAGGGAGCCTAGCTCTGGAAACACCATATATTTT
TRBV7-2	-	many	15	TRBJ1-2	CASSLYLDSPYGYTF	TGTGCCAGCAGCTTATATCTCGACAGCCCCTATGGCTACACCTTC
TRBV10-3	-	many	15	TRBJ1-2	CAIRSSTGLNYGYTF	TGTGCCATCAGGTCGTCGACAGGACTTAACTATGGCTACACCTTC
TRBV6-5	TRBD1	many	14	TRBJ1-2	CASSNGQGAYGYTF	TGTGCCAGCAGTAACGGACAGGGGGCTTATGGCTACACCTTC
TRBV20-1	-	many	15	TRBJ1-6	CSARIRQGVNSPLHF	TGCAGTGCTAGAATTCGGCAGGGCGTTAATTCACCCCTCCACTTT
TRBV27	-	-	14	TRBJ1-5	CASSPRIRGQPQHF	TGTGCCAGCAGTCCGAGGATCAGGGGACAGCCCCAGCATTTT
TRBV21-1	-	few	18	TRBJ1-6	CASSKAPQESSYNSPLHF	TGTGCCAGCAGCAAAGCGCCACAGGAGAGCTCCTATAATTCACCCCTCCACTTT
TRBV5-1	TRBD2	few	14	TRBJ2-1	CASSSGLPPFEQFF	TGCGCCAGCAGCTCGGGACTACCTCCCTTCGAGCAGTTCTTC
TRBV12-3/TRBV12-4	TRBD2	medium-sized	15	TRBJ2-2	CASTRSGRASGELFF	TGTGCCAGCACCCGTAGCGGGAGGGCCTCCGGGGAGCTGTTTTTT
TRBV5-8	-	many	14	TRBJ1-5	CASSLGREGQPQHF	TGTGCCAGCAGCTTGGGTAGGGAGGGCCAGCCCCAGCATTTT
TRBV5-4	TRBD1	-	18	TRBJ2-6	CASSHIGTGSLGANVLTF	TGTGCCAGCAGTCACATCGGGACAGGGAGTCTTGGGGCCAACGTCCTGACTTTC
TRBV2	-	-	14	TRBJ2-3	CASKGRRGADTQYF	TGTGCCAGCAAAGGCAGGAGAGGAGCAGATACGCAGTATTTT
TRBV7-9	-	many	12	TRBJ1-3	CASSLQRNTIYF	TGTGCCAGCAGCTTACAGAGGAACACCATATATTTT
TRBV7-2	-	few	14	TRBJ1-1	CASSLRTGPGRAFF	TGTGCCAGCAGCTTAAGGACCGGGCCGGGTCGGGCTTTCTTT
TRBV11-3	-	many	14	TRBJ2-2	CASSWGLNTGELFF	TGTGCCAGCTCTTGGGGCTTAAACACCGGGGAGCTGTTTTTT
TRBV7-2	TRBD1	-	16	TRBJ2-7	CASSRTGGLSRYEQYF	TGTGCCAGCAGTCGGACAGGGGGGCTTTCACGCTACGAGCAGTACTTC
TRBV20-1	TRBD1	few	16	TRBJ2-2	CSARVTGTGSTGELFF	TGCAGTGCTAGAGTGACCGGGACAGGGAGCACCGGGGAGCTGTTTTTT
TRBV20-1	TRBD2	-	17	TRBJ2-1	CSAAGTSGRGSYNEQFF	TGCAGTGCCGCCGGGACTAGCGGGAGGGGGTCCTACAATGAGCAGTTCTTC
TRBV28	-	-	13	TRBJ1-2	CASSSQANYGYTF	TGTGCCAGCAGCTCCCAAGCTAACTATGGCTACACCTTC
TRBV20-1	-	few	15	TRBJ1-1	CSARDRGSGRTEAFF	TGCAGTGCTAGAGACAGGGGTTCAGGGAGGACTGAAGCTTTCTTT
TRBV20-1	TRBD1	-	15	TRBJ1-2	CSASALGTGIYGYTF	TGCAGTGCTAGTGCCCTCGGGACAGGGATTTATGGCTACACCTTC
TRBV20-1	-	many	12	TRBJ2-3	CSAGGVADTQYF	TGCAGTGCTGGGGGTGTAGCGGATACGCAGTATTTT
TRBV6-5	-	medium-sized	13	TRBJ2-2	CASSRGFTGELFF	TGTGCCAGCAGCCGCGGATTCACCGGGGAGCTGTTTTTT
TRBV27	TRBD1	few	12	TRBJ2-1	CASRQGYNEQFF	TGTGCCAGTAGACAGGGCTACAATGAGCAGTTCTTC
TRBV5-6	-	few	14	TRBJ2-7	CASSGDGDPYEQYF	TGTGCCAGCAGCGGGGATGGGGATCCTTACGAGCAGTACTTC
TRBV19	TRBD1	-	14	TRBJ1-2	CASSTPGQRYGYTF	TGTGCCAGTAGTACCCCGGGACAGAGATATGGCTACACCTTC
TRBV5-1	-	few	16	TRBJ2-1	CATSTGRPGVLSEQFF	TGCGCCACCAGCACCGGGAGACCGGGGGTTTTAAGTGAGCAGTTCTTC
TRBV20-1	TRBD1	-	11	TRBJ2-3	CSTTRGDTQYF	TGCAGTACCACCAGGGGGGATACGCAGTATTTT
TRBV5-1	TRBD1	many	17	TRBJ1-2	CASSPDRGLKIVDGYTF	TGCGCCAGCAGCCCGGACAGGGGGCTTAAGATTGTGGATGGCTACACCTTC
TRBV6-5	-	many	13	TRBJ2-1	CASSYSIGNEQFF	TGTGCCAGCAGTTACTCAATTGGGAATGAGCAGTTCTTC
TRBV6-1	TRBD1	few	11	TRBJ1-2	CASSGGQALEF	TGTGCCAGCAGTGGAGGACAGGCTTTAGAATTC
TRBV12-3/TRBV12-4	-	-	12	TRBJ1-2	CASSLDNYGYTF	TGTGCCAGCAGTTTAGATAACTATGGCTACACCTTC
TRBV4-2	TRBD1	many	17	TRBJ1-5	CASSQDSAGGSNQPQHF	TGTGCCAGCAGCCAAGATTCTGCAGGGGGGAGCAATCAGCCCCAGCATTTT
TRBV12-3/TRBV12-4	TRBD1	-	14	TRBJ1-1	CASRDRGLRTEAFF	TGTGCCAGCAGAGACAGGGGGCTGAGAACTGAAGCTTTCTTT
TRBV29-1	-	few	13	TRBJ2-4	CSVVWQGSNIQYF	TGCAGCGTTGTTTGGCAGGGGTCGAACATTCAGTACTTC
TRBV30	TRBD2	many	15	TRBJ2-1	CAWRASGGGLDEQFF	TGTGCCTGGAGAGCTAGCGGGGGGGGCTTGGATGAGCAGTTCTTC
TRBV19	TRBD2	few	14	TRBJ2-3	CASSKVAGADTQYF	TGTGCCAGTAGTAAGGTAGCGGGGGCAGATACGCAGTATTTT
TRBV19	TRBD1	many	14	TRBJ1-5	CASSSGTGNQPQHF	TGTGCCAGTAGTTCTGGGACAGGAAATCAGCCCCAGCATTTT
TRBV5-1	TRBD2	-	13	TRBJ2-5	CASSSGGRETQYF	TGCGCCAGCAGCTCGGGGGGGCGAGAGACCCAGTACTTC
TRBV20-1	-	few	15	TRBJ1-2	CSARDGEAVHYGYTF	TGCAGTGCTAGAGATGGTGAAGCGGTTCACTATGGCTACACCTTC
TRBV10-3	TRBD1	few	15	TRBJ2-5	CAISGIDRGGETQYF	TGTGCCATCAGTGGCATAGACAGGGGTGGAGAGACCCAGTACTTC
TRBV11-2	TRBD2	-	12	TRBJ2-7	CASRLAGDEQYF	TGTGCCAGCCGGCTAGCGGGGGACGAGCAGTACTTC
TRBV18	TRBD2	many	17	TRBJ2-3	CASASGTSGSYTDTQYF	TGTGCCAGCGCATCAGGGACTAGCGGGAGCTACACAGATACGCAGTATTTT
TRBV27	-	many	12	TRBJ1-6	CASSLRDSPLHF	TGTGCCAGCAGTTTGAGGGATTCACCCCTCCACTTT
TRBV12-3/TRBV12-4	-	many	12	TRBJ1-1	CASSFRGTEAFF	TGTGCCAGCAGTTTTCGGGGGACTGAAGCTTTCTTT
TRBV20-1	-	-	14	TRBJ2-5	CSARQVGGRETQYF	TGCAGTGCTCGACAGGTGGGAGGACGGGAGACCCAGTACTTC
TRBV5-1	-	few	14	TRBJ1-1	CASSLVAIGTEAFF	TGCGCCAGCAGCTTGGTGGCGATTGGCACTGAAGCTTTCTTT
TRBV7-2	TRBD2	few	16	TRBJ2-3	CASSRRTSGGGDTQYF	TGTGCCAGCAGCCGCCGGACTAGCGGGGGGGGAGATACGCAGTATTTT
TRBV7-8	-	few	16	TRBJ2-3	CASSLAGRRGTDTQYF	TGTGCCAGCAGCTTAGCAGGGCGGAGGGGCACAGATACGCAGTATTTT
TRBV12-3/TRBV12-4	TRBD2	few	19	TRBJ2-1	CASSSWGFGGRSVYNEQFF	TGTGCCAGCAGTTCGTGGGGTTTTGGCGGGAGATCAGTTTACAATGAGCAGTTCTTC